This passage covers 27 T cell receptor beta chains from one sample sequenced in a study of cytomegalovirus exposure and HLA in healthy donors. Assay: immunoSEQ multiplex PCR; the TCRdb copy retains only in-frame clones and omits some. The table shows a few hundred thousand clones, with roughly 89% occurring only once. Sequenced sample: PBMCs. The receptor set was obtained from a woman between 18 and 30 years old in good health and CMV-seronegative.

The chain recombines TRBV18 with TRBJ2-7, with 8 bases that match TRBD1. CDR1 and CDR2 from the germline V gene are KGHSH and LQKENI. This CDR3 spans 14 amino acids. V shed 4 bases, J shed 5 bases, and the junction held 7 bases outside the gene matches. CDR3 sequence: CASSQRTGSHEQYF. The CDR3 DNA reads TGTGCCAGCTCACAGCGGACAGGGTCTCACGAGCAGTACTTC.

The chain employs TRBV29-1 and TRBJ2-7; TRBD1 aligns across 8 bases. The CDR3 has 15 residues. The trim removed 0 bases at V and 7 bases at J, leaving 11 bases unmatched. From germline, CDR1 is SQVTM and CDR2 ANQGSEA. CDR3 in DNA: TGCAGCGTTGAAGATTTGGACAGGGTAGGAGGAGAGCAGTACTTC. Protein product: CSVEDLDRVGGEQYF.

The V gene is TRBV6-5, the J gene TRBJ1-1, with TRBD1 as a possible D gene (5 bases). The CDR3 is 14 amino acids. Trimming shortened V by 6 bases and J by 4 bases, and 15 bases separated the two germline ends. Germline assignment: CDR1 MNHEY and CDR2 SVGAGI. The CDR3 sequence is CASSSTGRGTEAFF. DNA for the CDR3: TGTGCCAGCAGCTCCACGGGGCGGGGCACTGAAGCTTTCTTT.

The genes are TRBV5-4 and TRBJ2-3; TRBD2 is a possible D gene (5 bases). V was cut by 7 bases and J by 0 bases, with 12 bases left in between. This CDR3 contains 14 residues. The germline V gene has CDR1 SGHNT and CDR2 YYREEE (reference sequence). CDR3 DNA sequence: TGTGCCAGCGCGGACCGGACTAGCACAGATACGCAGTATTTT. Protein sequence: CASADRTSTDTQYF. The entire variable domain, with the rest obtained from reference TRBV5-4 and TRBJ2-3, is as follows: ETGVTQSPTHLIKTRGQQVTLRCSSQSGHNTVSWYQQALGQGPQFIFQYYREEENGRGNFPPRFSGLQFPNYSSELNVNALELDDSALYLCASADRTSTDTQYFGPGTRLTVL.

The CDR3 region has the DNA TGTGCCAGCAACATCGGGGGGCCAAGCACTGAAGCTTTCTTT. Protein product: CASNIGGPSTEAFF. V gene TRBV28 combines with J gene TRBJ1-1; D perhaps matches TRBD1 (6 bases). The germline V and J ends were trimmed by 7 bases and 4 bases, with 16 bases remaining between them. CDR1 and CDR2 from the germline V gene are MDHEN and SYDVKM. The CDR3 loop spans 14 amino acids.

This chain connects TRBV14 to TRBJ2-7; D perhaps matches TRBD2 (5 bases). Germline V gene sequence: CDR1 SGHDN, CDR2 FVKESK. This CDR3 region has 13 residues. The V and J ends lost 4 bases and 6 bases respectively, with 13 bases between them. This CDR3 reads CASSPLWAGEQYF. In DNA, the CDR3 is TGTGCCAGCAGCCCACTCTGGGCGGGCGAGCAGTACTTC.

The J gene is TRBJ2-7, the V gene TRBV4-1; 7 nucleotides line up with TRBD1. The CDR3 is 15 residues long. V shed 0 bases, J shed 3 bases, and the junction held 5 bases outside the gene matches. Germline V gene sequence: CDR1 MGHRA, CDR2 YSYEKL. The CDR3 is CASSQDHRGIYEQYF. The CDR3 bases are TGCGCCAGCAGCCAAGATCACAGGGGAATCTACGAGCAGTACTTC.

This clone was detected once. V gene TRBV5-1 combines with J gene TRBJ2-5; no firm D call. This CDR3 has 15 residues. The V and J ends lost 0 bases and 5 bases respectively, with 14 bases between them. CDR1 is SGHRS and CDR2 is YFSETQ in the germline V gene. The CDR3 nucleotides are TGCGCCAGCAGCTTGGCCGGCGGCAGTCTGGAGACCCAGTACTTC. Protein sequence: CASSLAGGSLETQYF.

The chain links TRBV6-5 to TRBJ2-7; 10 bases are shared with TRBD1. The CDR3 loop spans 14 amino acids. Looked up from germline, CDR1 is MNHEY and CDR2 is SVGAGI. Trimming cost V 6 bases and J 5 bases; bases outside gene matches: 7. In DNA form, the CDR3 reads TGTGCCAGCAGACGGACAGGGGGGTCCAACGAGCAGTACTTC. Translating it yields CASRRTGGSNEQYF.

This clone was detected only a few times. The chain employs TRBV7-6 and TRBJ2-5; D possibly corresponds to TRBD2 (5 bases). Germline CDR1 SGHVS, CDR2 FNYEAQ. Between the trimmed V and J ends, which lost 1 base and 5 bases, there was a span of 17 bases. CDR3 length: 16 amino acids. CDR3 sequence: CASSLGYLRGGETQYF. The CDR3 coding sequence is TGTGCCAGCAGCTTAGGTTACTTACGGGGTGGCGAGACCCAGTACTTC.

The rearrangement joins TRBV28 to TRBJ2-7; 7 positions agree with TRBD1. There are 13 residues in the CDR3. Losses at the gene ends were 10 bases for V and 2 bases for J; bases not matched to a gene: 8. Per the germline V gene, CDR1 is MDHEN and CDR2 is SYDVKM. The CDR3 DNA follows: TGTGCCACAACAGGGGTACTAACCTACGAGCAGTACTTC. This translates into CATTGVLTYEQYF.

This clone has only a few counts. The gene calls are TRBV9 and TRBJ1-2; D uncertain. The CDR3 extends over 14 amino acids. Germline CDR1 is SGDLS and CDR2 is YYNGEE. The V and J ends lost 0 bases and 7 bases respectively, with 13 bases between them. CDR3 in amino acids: CASSVGTAPGGYTF. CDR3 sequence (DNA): TGTGCCAGCAGCGTAGGTACGGCCCCGGGTGGCTACACCTTC.

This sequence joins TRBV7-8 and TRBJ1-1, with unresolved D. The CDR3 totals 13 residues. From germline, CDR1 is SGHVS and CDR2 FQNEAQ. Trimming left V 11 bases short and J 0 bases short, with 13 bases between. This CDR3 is CAYGEVLNTEAFF. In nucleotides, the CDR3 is TGTGCCTACGGTGAGGTCCTGAACACTGAAGCTTTCTTT.

CDR3 coding DNA: TGTGCCAGCACCGGGACATTTCTTTCCGGGGAGCTGTTTTTT. Its translation is CASTGTFLSGELFF. V gene TRBV2 combines with J gene TRBJ2-2, with D tentatively TRBD1 (6 bases). CDR3 length: 14 residues. In germline, CDR1 is SNHLY, CDR2 FYNNEI. Trimming took off 7 bases at V and 6 bases at J, with 15 bases between the two ends.

Here the CDR3 DNA reads TGTGCCAGCAGTTCCGGGACAGGGGGCTTCTATGGCTACACCTTC. Amino acids: CASSSGTGGFYGYTF. The V call is TRBV27, the J call TRBJ1-2; TRBD1 matches at 12 bases. J gave up 4 bases and V 4 bases, and 4 bases lay outside the gene matches. This CDR3 has 15 residues. In germline, CDR1 is MNHEY, CDR2 SMNVEV (reference sequence).

The CDR3 protein is CASSRGREVDEQFF. The CDR3 region has the DNA TGTGCCAGCAGTCGAGGGCGAGAGGTCGATGAGCAGTTCTTC. This chain links TRBV7-3 with TRBJ2-1; D possibly corresponds to TRBD2 (5 bases). The germline V and J ends were trimmed by 6 bases and 8 bases, with 17 bases remaining between them. CDR3 length: 14 residues. Germline V gives CDR1 SGHTA, CDR2 FQGTGA.

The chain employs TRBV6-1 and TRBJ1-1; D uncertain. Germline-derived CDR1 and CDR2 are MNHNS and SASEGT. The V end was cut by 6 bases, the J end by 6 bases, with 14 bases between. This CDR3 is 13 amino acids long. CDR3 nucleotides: TGTGCCAGCAGGAGGTCGGGGATCGCTGAAGCTTTCTTT. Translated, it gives CASRRSGIAEAFF.

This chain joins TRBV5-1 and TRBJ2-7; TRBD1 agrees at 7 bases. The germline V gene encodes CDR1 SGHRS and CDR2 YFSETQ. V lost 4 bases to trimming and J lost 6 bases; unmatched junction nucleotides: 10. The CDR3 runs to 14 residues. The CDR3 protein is CASSVSWTGGEQYF. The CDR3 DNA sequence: TGCGCCAGCAGCGTATCCTGGACAGGAGGCGAGCAGTACTTC.

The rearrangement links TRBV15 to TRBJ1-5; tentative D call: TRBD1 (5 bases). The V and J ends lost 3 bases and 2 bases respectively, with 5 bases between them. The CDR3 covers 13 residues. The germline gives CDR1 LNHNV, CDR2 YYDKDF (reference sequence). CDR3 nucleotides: TGTGCCACCAGCAGCAGGGGCAATCAGCCCCAGCATTTT. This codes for CATSSRGNQPQHF.

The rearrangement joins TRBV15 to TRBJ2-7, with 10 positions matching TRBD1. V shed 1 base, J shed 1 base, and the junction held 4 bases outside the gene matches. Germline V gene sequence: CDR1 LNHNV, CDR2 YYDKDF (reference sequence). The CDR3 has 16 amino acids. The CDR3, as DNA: TGTGCCACCAGCAGAGCCCGGGGACAGGGGTCCTACGAGCAGTACTTC. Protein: CATSRARGQGSYEQYF.

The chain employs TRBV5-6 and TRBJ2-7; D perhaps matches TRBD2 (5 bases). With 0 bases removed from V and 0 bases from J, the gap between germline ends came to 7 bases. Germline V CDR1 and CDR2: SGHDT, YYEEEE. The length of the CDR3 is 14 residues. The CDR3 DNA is TGTGCCAGCAGCTTGGATGGGAGCTCCTACGAGCAGTACTTC. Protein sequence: CASSLDGSSYEQYF.

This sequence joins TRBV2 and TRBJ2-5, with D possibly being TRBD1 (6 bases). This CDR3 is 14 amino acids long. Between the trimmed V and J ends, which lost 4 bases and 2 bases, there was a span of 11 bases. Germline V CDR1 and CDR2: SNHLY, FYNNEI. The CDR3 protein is CASSAGHTQETQYF. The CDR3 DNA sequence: TGTGCCAGCAGTGCGGGACATACACAAGAGACCCAGTACTTC.

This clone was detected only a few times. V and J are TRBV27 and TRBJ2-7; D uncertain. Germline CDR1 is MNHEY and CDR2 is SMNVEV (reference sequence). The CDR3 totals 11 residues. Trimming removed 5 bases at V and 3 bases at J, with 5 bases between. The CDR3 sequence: CASSTGYEQYF. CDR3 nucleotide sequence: TGTGCCAGCAGTACCGGCTACGAGCAGTACTTC.

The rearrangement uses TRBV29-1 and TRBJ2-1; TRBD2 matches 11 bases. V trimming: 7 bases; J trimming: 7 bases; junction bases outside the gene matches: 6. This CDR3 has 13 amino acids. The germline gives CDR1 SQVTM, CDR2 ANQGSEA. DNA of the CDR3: TGCAGCGGCCGGACTAGCGGGTCAAATGAGCAGTTCTTC. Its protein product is CSGRTSGSNEQFF.

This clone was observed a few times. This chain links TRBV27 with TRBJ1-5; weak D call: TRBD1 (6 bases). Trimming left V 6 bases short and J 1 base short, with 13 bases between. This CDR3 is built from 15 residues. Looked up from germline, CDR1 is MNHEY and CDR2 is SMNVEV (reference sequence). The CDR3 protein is CASSLNGQSNQPQHF. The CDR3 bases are TGTGCCAGCAGCTTAAACGGACAGAGCAATCAGCCCCAGCATTTT.

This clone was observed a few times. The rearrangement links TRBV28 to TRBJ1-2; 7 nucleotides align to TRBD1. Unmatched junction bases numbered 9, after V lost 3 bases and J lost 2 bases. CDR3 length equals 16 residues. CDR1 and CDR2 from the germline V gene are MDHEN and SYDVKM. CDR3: CASSFEGGGRNYGYTF. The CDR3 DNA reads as TGTGCCAGCAGTTTTGAAGGGGGCGGCCGCAACTATGGCTACACCTTC.

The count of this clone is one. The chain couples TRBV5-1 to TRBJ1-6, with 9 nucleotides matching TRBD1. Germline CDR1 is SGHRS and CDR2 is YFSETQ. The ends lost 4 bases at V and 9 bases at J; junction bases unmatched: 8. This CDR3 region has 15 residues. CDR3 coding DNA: TGCGCCAGCAGCCGGGACAGGGAGGGGTCTTCACCCCTCCACTTT. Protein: CASSRDREGSSPLHF. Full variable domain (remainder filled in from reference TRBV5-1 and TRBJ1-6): KAGVTQTPRYLIKTRGQQVTLSCSPISGHRSVSWYQQTPGQGLQFLFEYFSETQRNKGNFPGRFSGRQFSNSRSEMNVSTLELGDSALYLCASSRDREGSSPLHFGNGTRLTVT.